This entry describes one T cell receptor beta chain. This specimen belongs to a study of blood T cell repertoires in COVID-19. Across the study: Samples of COVID-19 (acute and convalescent) were obtained from the United States, Italy and Spain. PBMCs, B-cell-depleted T cells, or T cells were the source of the cDNA or gDNA that made up the material.

The CDR3 runs to 13 residues. Germline lookup yields CDR1 SGHDT and CDR2 YYEEEE. Trimming pared 0 bases from V and 4 bases from J, leaving 8 bases between. As handled by the study authors: Estimates of nucleated cell counts were drawn from the amplification of reference gene primers. The data were produced by immunoSEQ multiplex PCR, yet TCRdb's version contains in-frame clones alone and is incomplete. V and J calls plus clone size are reproduced from that table; the DNA served to infer D and trimming. Of 120,000 to 150,000 clones in the sample, roughly 79% were seen once. The chain has TRBV5-6 and TRBJ2-7, with a weak D call TRBD2 (6 bases). Material: peripheral blood. This TCR was sampled from a human donor with acute or convalescent COVID-19. The donor label of this sample is uncertain. The CDR3 nucleotides are TGTGCCAGCAGCTTGGGTGGGAGGTACGAGCAGTACGTC. This codes for CASSLGGRYEQYV.